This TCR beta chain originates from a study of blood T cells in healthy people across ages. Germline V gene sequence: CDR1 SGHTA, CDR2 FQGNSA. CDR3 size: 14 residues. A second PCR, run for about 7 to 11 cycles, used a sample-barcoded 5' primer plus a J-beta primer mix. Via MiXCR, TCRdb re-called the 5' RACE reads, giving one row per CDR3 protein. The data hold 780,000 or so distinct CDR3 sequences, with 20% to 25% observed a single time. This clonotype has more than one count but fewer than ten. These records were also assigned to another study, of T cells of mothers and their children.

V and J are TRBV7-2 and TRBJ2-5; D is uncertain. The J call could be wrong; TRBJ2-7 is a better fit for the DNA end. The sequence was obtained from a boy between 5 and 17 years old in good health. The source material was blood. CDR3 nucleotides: TGTGCCAGCAGCCCCCAACCGGGTCCTTACGAGCAGTACTTC. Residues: CASSPQPGPYEQYF.